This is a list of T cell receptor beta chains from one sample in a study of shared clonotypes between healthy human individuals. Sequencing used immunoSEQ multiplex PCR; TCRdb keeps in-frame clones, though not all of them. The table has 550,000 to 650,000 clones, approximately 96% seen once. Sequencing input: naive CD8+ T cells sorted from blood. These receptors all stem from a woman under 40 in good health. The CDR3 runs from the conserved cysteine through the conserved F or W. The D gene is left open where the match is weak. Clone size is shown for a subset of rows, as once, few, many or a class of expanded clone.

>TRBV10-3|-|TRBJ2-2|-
CAVRDGVSGELFF
TGTGCCGTCCGGGACGGAGTCTCCGGGGAGCTGTTTTTT
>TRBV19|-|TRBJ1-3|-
CASSLDSTSGNTIYF
TGTGCCAGTAGTCTCGACAGCACCTCTGGAAACACCATATATTTT
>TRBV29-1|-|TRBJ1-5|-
CSVVFGESNQPQHF
TGCAGCGTTGTTTTTGGTGAAAGCAATCAGCCCCAGCATTTT
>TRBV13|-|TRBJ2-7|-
CASRFTSTHEQYF
TGTGCCAGCAGGTTTACTAGCACCCACGAGCAGTACTTC
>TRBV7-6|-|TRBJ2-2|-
CASSLRGTAGELFF
TGTGCCAGCAGCCTCAGGGGTACCGCCGGGGAGCTGTTTTTT
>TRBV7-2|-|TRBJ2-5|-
CASSFFGGLEETQYF
TGTGCCAGCAGCTTCTTCGGGGGGCTGGAGGAGACCCAGTACTTC
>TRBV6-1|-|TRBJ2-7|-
CASSETGTQSYEQYF
TGTGCCAGCAGTGAAACCGGGACACAATCCTACGAGCAGTACTTC
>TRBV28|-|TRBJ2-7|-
CASSSRGSGHEQYF
TGTGCCAGCAGTTCCCGGGGATCCGGCCACGAGCAGTACTTC
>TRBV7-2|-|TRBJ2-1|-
CASSLVTGGNEQFF
TGTGCCAGCAGCTTAGTCACAGGCGGCAATGAGCAGTTCTTC
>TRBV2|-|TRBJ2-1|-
CASSELADYNEQFF
TGTGCCAGCAGTGAGTTGGCTGACTACAATGAGCAGTTCTTC
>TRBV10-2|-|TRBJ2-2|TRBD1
CASRPGTGVRVTGELFF
TGCGCCAGCAGGCCCGGGACAGGGGTTCGCGTCACCGGGGAGCTGTTTTTT
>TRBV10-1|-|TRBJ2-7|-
CASSETRYEQYF
TGCGCCAGCAGTGAGACCCGGTACGAGCAGTACTTC
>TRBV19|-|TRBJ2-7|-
CASSIDGETYEQYF
TGTGCCAGTAGTATAGATGGCGAAACCTACGAGCAGTACTTC
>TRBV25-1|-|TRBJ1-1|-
CASSGSGWVAFF
TGTGCCAGCAGTGGGTCGGGGTGGGTGGCTTTCTTT
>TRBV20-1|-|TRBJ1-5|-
CSVGQPQHF
TGCAGTGTGGGTCAGCCCCAGCATTTT
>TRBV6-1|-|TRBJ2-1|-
CASSGGIRSYNEQFF
TGTGCCAGCAGTGGAGGGATTAGGTCCTACAATGAGCAGTTCTTC
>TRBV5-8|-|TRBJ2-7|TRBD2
CASSLPSTLAGGDEQYF
TGTGCCAGCAGCTTGCCCTCCACACTAGCGGGAGGTGATGAGCAGTACTTC
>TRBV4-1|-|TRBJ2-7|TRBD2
CASSRLADYEQYF
TGCGCCAGCAGCCGCCTAGCGGATTACGAGCAGTACTTC
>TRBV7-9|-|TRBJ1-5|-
CASSLGSWPQHF
TGTGCCAGCAGCTTAGGGAGTTGGCCCCAGCATTTT
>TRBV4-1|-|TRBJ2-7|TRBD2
CASSQEGLAPSSYEQYF
TGCGCCAGCAGCCAAGAGGGACTAGCGCCTAGCTCCTACGAGCAGTACTTC
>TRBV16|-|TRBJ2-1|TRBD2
CASSQFKAGGPNEQFF
TGTGCCAGCAGCCAATTTAAGGCGGGAGGGCCTAATGAGCAGTTCTTC
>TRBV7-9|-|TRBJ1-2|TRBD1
CASSPPLTGTNYGYTF
TGTGCCAGCAGCCCACCCCTGACAGGGACTAACTATGGCTACACCTTC
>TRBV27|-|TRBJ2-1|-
CASSSLTGTLSYNEQFF
TGTGCCAGCAGTTCTCTTACCGGGACCCTCTCCTACAATGAGCAGTTCTTC
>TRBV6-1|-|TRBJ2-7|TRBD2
CASSEANMASGPYEQYF
TGTGCCAGCAGTGAAGCAAACATGGCTAGCGGGCCCTACGAGCAGTACTTC
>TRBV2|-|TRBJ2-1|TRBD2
CASTGGYEQFF
TGTGCCAGCACCGGGGGGTATGAGCAGTTCTTC
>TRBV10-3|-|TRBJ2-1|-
CAIGSGYSSYNEQFF
TGTGCCATCGGTAGCGGCTATAGCTCCTACAATGAGCAGTTCTTC
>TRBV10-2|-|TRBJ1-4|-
CASSPGAREKLFF
TGCGCCAGCAGTCCAGGGGCTAGGGAAAAACTGTTTTTT
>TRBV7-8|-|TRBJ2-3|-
CASSLDTDTQYF
TGTGCCAGCAGCTTAGACACAGATACGCAGTATTTT
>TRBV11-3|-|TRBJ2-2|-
CASSSGYSPLTGELFF
TGTGCCAGTTCTTCCGGATACTCGCCGCTTACCGGGGAGCTGTTTTTT
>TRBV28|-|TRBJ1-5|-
CASAKRMGNQPQHF
TGTGCCAGCGCAAAAAGGATGGGCAATCAGCCCCAGCATTTT
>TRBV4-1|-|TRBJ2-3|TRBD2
CASSLRLAGRKDTQYF
TGCGCCAGCAGCCTAAGACTAGCGGGGCGGAAAGATACGCAGTATTTT
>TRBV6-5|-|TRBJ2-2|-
CASSYSGGELFF
TGTGCCAGCAGTTACTCAGGCGGGGAGCTGTTTTTT
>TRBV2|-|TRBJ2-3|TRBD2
CATQRDISTDTQYF
TGTGCCACACAGCGGGATATAAGCACAGATACGCAGTATTTT
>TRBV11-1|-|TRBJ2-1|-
CASSLVSSSYNEQFF
TGTGCCAGCAGCTTAGTGAGCAGCTCCTACAATGAGCAGTTCTTC
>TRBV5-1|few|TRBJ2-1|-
CASSRGYWQSGDEQFF
TGCGCCAGCAGCCGCGGTTACTGGCAGTCTGGGGATGAGCAGTTCTTC
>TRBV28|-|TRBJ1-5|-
CASSFGGQPQHF
TGTGCCAGCAGTTTCGGGGGACAGCCCCAGCATTTT
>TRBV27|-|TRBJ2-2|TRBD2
CASSSPVLGGRTGELFF
TGTGCCAGCAGTTCCCCCGTCCTTGGCGGGAGGACCGGGGAGCTGTTTTTT
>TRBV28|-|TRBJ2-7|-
CASSFSLLYEQYF
TGTGCCAGCAGTTTCAGCCTTCTCTACGAGCAGTACTTC
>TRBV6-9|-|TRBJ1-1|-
CAVSRAFF
TGTGCCGTCAGCCGGGCTTTCTTT
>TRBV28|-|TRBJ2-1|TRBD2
CASSLLAGRVHEQFF
TGTGCCAGCAGCCTCCTAGCGGGCCGGGTCCATGAGCAGTTCTTC